Described below is a single TCR beta chain sequence and its context. Its antigen is unidentified. These data belong to a study of a mutant IDH1 vaccine in newly diagnosed glioma. The V gene end was trimmed by 4 bases and the J gene end by 2 bases; junction bases not matched to a gene: 9. Germline V lookup: CDR1 SGHNT, CDR2 YYREEE (reference sequence). The CDR3 totals 17 residues. Time point denoted: week 23, last vaccination. Doses of 300 ug of mutant IDH1 20-mer peptide were given with topical imiquimod. Generated by immunoSEQ multiplex PCR, the TCRdb table keeps only in-frame clones and is missing some. In the table there are approximately 67,000 clones, over 70% of which are singletons.

Sequencing used PBMCs, obtained from a glioma patient whose treatment included an IDH1 peptide vaccine. This chain links TRBV5-4 with TRBJ2-2; 9 bases align to TRBD2. This sequence was found in a man aged 18 to 30 with glioma. The chain's CDR3 is CASSRELAGVNTGELFF. The CDR3 bases are TGTGCCAGCAGCCGTGAACTAGCGGGCGTTAACACCGGGGAGCTGTTTTTT.